The rows below give T cell receptor beta chains drawn from one sample of a study of control samples from healthy donors and cancer patients. Sequencing used immunoSEQ multiplex PCR; TCRdb keeps in-frame clones, though not all of them. There are roughly 150,000 clones in the sample; 88% occur only once, and around 1.6% lies in the top ten. The sequencing input was blood. These receptors were obtained from a man younger than 35 in good health. CDR3s include the opening cysteine and the closing phenylalanine or tryptophan. A D gene is named only where the DNA matches it firmly. Clone size is shown for a subset of rows, as once, few, many or a class of expanded clone.

d_call: NA
v_call: TRBV3-1/TRBV3-2
clone_size: NA
j_call: TRBJ2-5
cdr3_nt: TGTGCCAGCAGCCAAGACGCCCAAGAGACCCAGTACTTC
cdr3_aa: CASSQDAQETQYF

d_call: TRBD1
v_call: TRBV28
clone_size: NA
j_call: TRBJ2-7
cdr3_nt: TGTGCCAGCAGTTTAGCCGGGACAGGGGGCTACGGGCAGTACTTC
cdr3_aa: CASSLAGTGGYGQYF

d_call: NA
v_call: TRBV6-5
clone_size: NA
j_call: TRBJ2-7
cdr3_nt: TGTGCCAGCAGACAAACTCGCACCGGCCACGAGCAGTACTTC
cdr3_aa: CASRQTRTGHEQYF

d_call: TRBD2
v_call: TRBV28
clone_size: NA
j_call: TRBJ2-5
cdr3_nt: TGTGCCAGCAGTTCCCAAAGCAGGAGGAGAGCGCGGGGGGCCCAGTACTTC
cdr3_aa: CASSSQSRRRARGAQYF

d_call: NA
v_call: TRBV6-5
clone_size: NA
j_call: TRBJ2-5
cdr3_nt: TGTGCCACTAGCACCCCTGCGCAAGAGACCCAGTACTTC
cdr3_aa: CATSTPAQETQYF

d_call: NA
v_call: TRBV7-9
clone_size: NA
j_call: TRBJ1-1
cdr3_nt: TGTGCCAGCAGCAGACGGACAAGTATGAACACTGAAGCTTTCTTT
cdr3_aa: CASSRRTSMNTEAFF

d_call: TRBD2
v_call: TRBV15
clone_size: NA
j_call: TRBJ2-3
cdr3_nt: TGTGCCACCAGCAGCAGGACTAGCGGGGCCGCAGATACGCAGTATTTT
cdr3_aa: CATSSRTSGAADTQYF

d_call: NA
v_call: TRBV2
clone_size: NA
j_call: TRBJ1-1
cdr3_nt: TGTGCCAGCAGTAAGGACGGAAGGAACACTGAAGCTTTCTTT
cdr3_aa: CASSKDGRNTEAFF

d_call: NA
v_call: TRBV7-2
clone_size: NA
j_call: TRBJ2-5
cdr3_nt: TGTGCCAGCAGCTTATCCCGGCTTCAAGAGACCCAGTACTTC
cdr3_aa: CASSLSRLQETQYF

d_call: NA
v_call: TRBV15
clone_size: once
j_call: TRBJ1-2
cdr3_nt: TGTGCCACCAGCAGAGATCGGCAGGGTACCAGTGGCTACACCTTC
cdr3_aa: CATSRDRQGTSGYTF

d_call: TRBD2
v_call: TRBV3-1/TRBV3-2
clone_size: NA
j_call: TRBJ2-7
cdr3_nt: TGTGCCAGCAGCCAAGTCGGGGGGGTAGTCTACGAGCAGTACTTC
cdr3_aa: CASSQVGGVVYEQYF

d_call: NA
v_call: TRBV5-6
clone_size: NA
j_call: TRBJ2-3
cdr3_nt: TGTGCCAGCAGCCCCAGGAACACAGATACGCAGTATTTT
cdr3_aa: CASSPRNTDTQYF

d_call: TRBD1
v_call: TRBV4-1
clone_size: NA
j_call: TRBJ1-5
cdr3_nt: TGCGCCAGCAGCCAAGAAGGGACAGGGCGATCTCAGCCCCAGCATTTT
cdr3_aa: CASSQEGTGRSQPQHF

d_call: NA
v_call: TRBV2
clone_size: NA
j_call: TRBJ1-1
cdr3_nt: TGTGCCAGCAAGGGCAGCATGAACACTGAAGCTTTCTTT
cdr3_aa: CASKGSMNTEAFF

d_call: NA
v_call: TRBV28
clone_size: NA
j_call: TRBJ2-5
cdr3_nt: TGTGCCAGCAGATCAATACAGGGAGAGACCCAGTACTTC
cdr3_aa: CASRSIQGETQYF

d_call: TRBD2
v_call: TRBV10-1
clone_size: NA
j_call: TRBJ2-1
cdr3_nt: TGCGCCAGCATGATCGGTGGGCTAGCGGGGGTAGATGAGCAGTTCTTC
cdr3_aa: CASMIGGLAGVDEQFF

d_call: TRBD2
v_call: TRBV14
clone_size: NA
j_call: TRBJ2-5
cdr3_nt: TGTGCCAGCAGCCAGACTAGCGGGGGGGCCGCAGAGACCCAGTACTTC
cdr3_aa: CASSQTSGGAAETQYF

d_call: TRBD2
v_call: TRBV9
clone_size: NA
j_call: TRBJ2-1
cdr3_nt: TGTGCCAGCAGCGTAATATCTAGCGGGGGGAACAATGAGCAGTTCTTC
cdr3_aa: CASSVISSGGNNEQFF

d_call: NA
v_call: TRBV13
clone_size: NA
j_call: TRBJ2-3
cdr3_nt: TGTGCCAGCAGCACCGGCGGGTCTGATACGCAGTATTTT
cdr3_aa: CASSTGGSDTQYF

d_call: NA
v_call: TRBV5-1
clone_size: NA
j_call: TRBJ1-1
cdr3_nt: TGCGCCAGCACCTTTGAAGGGGTAGGGACTGAAGCTTTCTTT
cdr3_aa: CASTFEGVGTEAFF

d_call: TRBD2
v_call: TRBV30
clone_size: NA
j_call: TRBJ2-1
cdr3_nt: TGTGCCTGGGGTCTGACTAGCGGGGGACGCGGGAGCTCCTACAATGAGCAGTTCTTC
cdr3_aa: CAWGLTSGGRGSSYNEQFF

d_call: TRBD1
v_call: TRBV27
clone_size: NA
j_call: TRBJ2-2
cdr3_nt: TGTGCCAGCAGTTTATCGGGGACAGGGAACACCGGGGAGCTGTTTTTT
cdr3_aa: CASSLSGTGNTGELFF

d_call: NA
v_call: TRBV5-5
clone_size: NA
j_call: TRBJ2-3
cdr3_nt: TGTGCCAGCAGCTACCCCCGTGGCAGGCCTTCAGATACGCAGTATTTT
cdr3_aa: CASSYPRGRPSDTQYF

d_call: NA
v_call: TRBV7-8
clone_size: NA
j_call: TRBJ1-5
cdr3_nt: TGTGCCAGCAGCCGAATACCGACGGGGATTAACAATCAGCCCCAGCATTTT
cdr3_aa: CASSRIPTGINNQPQHF

d_call: NA
v_call: TRBV19
clone_size: NA
j_call: TRBJ1-3
cdr3_nt: TGTGCCAGTAGTATTGGGACGGACTACTCTGGAAACACCATATATTTT
cdr3_aa: CASSIGTDYSGNTIYF